The entry below gives a single T cell receptor (beta chain) sequence along with its context. Its antigen is unknown. In germline, CDR1 is MNHEY, CDR2 SMNVEV (reference sequence). V was trimmed by 3 bases and J by 0 bases, leaving 9 bases between them. The CDR3 totals 14 residues. TCRdb keeps only in-frame clones here, not all; method: immunoSEQ multiplex PCR. The sample includes some 330,000 clones, around 86% seen only once; the top ten take more than 0.8%. This record belongs to a study of cytomegalovirus exposure and HLA in healthy donors. General study results and limits: Among TCR beta chains, those listed as cytomegalovirus-associated numbered over 150.

The chain couples TRBV27 to TRBJ2-7; D is possibly TRBD2 (5 bases). The sequencing input was PBMCs. This TCR was sampled from a woman under 30 in good health and CMV-seronegative. CDR3 in DNA: TGTGCCAGCAGTTTGGGAGCTAGCTCCTACGAGCAGTACTTC. Protein sequence: CASSLGASSYEQYF.